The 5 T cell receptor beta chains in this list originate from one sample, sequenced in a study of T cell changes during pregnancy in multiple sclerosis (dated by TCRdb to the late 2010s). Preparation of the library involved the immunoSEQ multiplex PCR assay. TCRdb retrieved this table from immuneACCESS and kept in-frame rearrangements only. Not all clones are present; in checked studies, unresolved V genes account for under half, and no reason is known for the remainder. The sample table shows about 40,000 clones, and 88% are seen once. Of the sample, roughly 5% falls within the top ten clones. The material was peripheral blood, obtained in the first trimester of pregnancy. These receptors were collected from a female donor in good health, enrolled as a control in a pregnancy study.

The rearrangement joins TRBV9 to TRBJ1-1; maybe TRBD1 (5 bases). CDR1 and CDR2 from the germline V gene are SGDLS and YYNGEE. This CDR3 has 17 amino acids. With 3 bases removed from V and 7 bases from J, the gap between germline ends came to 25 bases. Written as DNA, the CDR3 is TGTGCCAGCAGCGCACCCCCGGGGGTCGAATCGATGGGTGAAGCTTTCTTT. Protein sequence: CASSAPPGVESMGEAFF.

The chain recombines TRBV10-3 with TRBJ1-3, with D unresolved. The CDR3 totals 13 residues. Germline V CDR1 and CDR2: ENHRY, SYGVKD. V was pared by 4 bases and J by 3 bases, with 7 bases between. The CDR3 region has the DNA TGTGCCATCAGTGGAGGTGATGGAAACACCATATATTTT. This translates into CAISGGDGNTIYF.

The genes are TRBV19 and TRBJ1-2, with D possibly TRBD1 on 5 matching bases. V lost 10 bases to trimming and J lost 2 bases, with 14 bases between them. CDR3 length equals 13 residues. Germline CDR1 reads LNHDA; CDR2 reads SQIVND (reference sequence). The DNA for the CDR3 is TGTGCCACCGAGACCCACAGGAACTATGGCTACACCTTC. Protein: CATETHRNYGYTF.

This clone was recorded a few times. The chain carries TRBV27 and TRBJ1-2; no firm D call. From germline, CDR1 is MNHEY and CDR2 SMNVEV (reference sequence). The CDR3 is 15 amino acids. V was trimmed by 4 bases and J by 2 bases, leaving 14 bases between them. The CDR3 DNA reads TGTGCCAGCAGTTCCCAACTAGACCCGAACTATGGCTACACCTTC. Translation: CASSSQLDPNYGYTF.

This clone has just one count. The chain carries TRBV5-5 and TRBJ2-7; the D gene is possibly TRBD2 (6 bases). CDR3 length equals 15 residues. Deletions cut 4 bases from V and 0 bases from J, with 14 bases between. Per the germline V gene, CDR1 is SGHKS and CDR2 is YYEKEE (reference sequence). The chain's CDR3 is CASSPMAGSSYEQYF. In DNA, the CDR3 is TGTGCCAGCAGCCCGATGGCGGGAAGCTCCTACGAGCAGTACTTC.